One sample yielded the 17 T cell receptor beta chains listed below, sequenced in a study of cytomegalovirus exposure and HLA in healthy donors. 60 Vbeta and 13 Jbeta primers were used in PCR. Some clones are missing from TCRdb's copy, which holds only in-frame ones; the method was immunoSEQ multiplex PCR. The sample records 150,000 to 250,000 clones, approximately 79% being singletons. The sequencing sample was made of PBMCs. The receptors come from a woman aged 25 to 39 in good health and CMV-seropositive.

V usage is TRBV9 and J usage is TRBJ2-3, with 7 bases that match TRBD2. The CDR3 covers 16 residues. Trimming took 3 bases from V and 6 from J; bases not matched to a gene: 13. CDR1 is SGDLS, CDR2 YYNGEE, per germline. CDR3 sequence (DNA): TGTGCCAGCAGCGGAGAGTCGGGGGGTACGGATGATACGCAGTATTTT. Translating gives CASSGESGGTDDTQYF.

This clone has just a few counts. The rearrangement joins TRBV5-1 to TRBJ1-1; D may be TRBD1 (5 bases). There are 14 residues in the CDR3. The germline gives CDR1 SGHRS, CDR2 YFSETQ. The V gene lost 0 bases and the J gene lost 5 bases, with 11 bases spanning the gap. CDR3 protein: CASSLAGGGTEAFF. Here the CDR3 DNA reads TGCGCCAGCAGCTTGGCGGGGGGTGGGACTGAAGCTTTCTTT.

This rearrangement joins TRBV5-1 to TRBJ1-3; D ambiguous. Germline V gives CDR1 SGHRS, CDR2 YFSETQ. Trimming removed 0 bases at V and 2 bases at J, with 15 bases between. This CDR3 contains 17 residues. Written as DNA, the CDR3 is TGCGCCAGCAGCTTGGAGGCCTTCCGGGAGCCTGGAAACACCATATATTTT. Translating gives CASSLEAFREPGNTIYF.

The table lists this clone with a count of one. This chain connects TRBV5-6 to TRBJ2-7; D perhaps matches TRBD2 (5 bases). CDR1 and CDR2 from the germline V gene are SGHDT and YYEEEE. The CDR3 loop spans 14 amino acids. Trimming removed 5 bases from V and 3 bases from J, with 15 bases in between. CDR3 bases: TGTGCCAGCAGTAAAGGACTTTCATACTACGAGCAGTACTTC. The encoded protein is CASSKGLSYYEQYF.

The chain has TRBV2 and TRBJ1-2; D may be TRBD1 (5 bases). V was clipped by 8 bases and J by 2 bases, with 9 bases between them. The V gene's germline CDR1 is SNHLY and CDR2 FYNNEI. This CDR3 is built from 12 residues. As DNA, the CDR3 is TGTGCCAGCCGGGGGGTAAACTATGGCTACACCTTC. Amino acid sequence: CASRGVNYGYTF.

The rearrangement links TRBV6-5 to TRBJ2-1; TRBD2 might be the D (5 bases). Trimming left V 2 bases short and J 2 bases short, with 13 bases between. Germline V gene sequence: CDR1 MNHEY, CDR2 SVGAGI. The CDR3 loop spans 16 amino acids. Here the CDR3 DNA reads TGTGCCAGCAGTTACCGCAGCGGAAGGGCCTACAATGAGCAGTTCTTC. Translated: CASSYRSGRAYNEQFF.

J is TRBJ1-1 and V is TRBV7-2, with 8 bases aligning to TRBD1. This CDR3 region has 15 residues. CDR1 SGHTA and CDR2 FQGNSA come from the germline V gene. The trim removed 4 bases at V and 1 base at J, leaving 5 bases unmatched. The CDR3, as DNA: TGTGCCAGCAGCTCTACAGGGGGGCCGAACACTGAAGCTTTCTTT. Translation: CASSSTGGPNTEAFF.

This clone was counted once. The chain uses TRBV19 and TRBJ2-7; TRBD2 is a possible D gene (7 bases). Germline-derived CDR1 and CDR2 are LNHDA and SQIVND (reference sequence). This CDR3 is built from 13 residues. The germline V and J ends were trimmed by 5 bases and 6 bases, with 14 bases remaining between them. The CDR3 loop is CASSPGLGGEQYF. CDR3 sequence (DNA): TGTGCCAGTAGTCCCGGACTAGGGGGCGAGCAGTACTTC.

This clone was recorded only once. The rearrangement joins TRBV6-6 to TRBJ1-1, with D maybe TRBD1 (5 bases). The CDR3 loop spans 12 amino acids. The germline V and J ends were trimmed by 4 bases and 6 bases, with 9 bases remaining between them. Germline V lookup: CDR1 MNHNY, CDR2 SVGAGI (reference sequence). The CDR3 here is CASSSARAEAFF. The CDR3 DNA is TGTGCCAGCAGTTCTGCCAGGGCTGAAGCTTTCTTT.

About this clone itself: One end of the junction fails to match germline, which may point to a read error. The V gene is TRBV27, the J gene TRBJ2-1; 7 nucleotides match TRBD2. The CDR3 length is 12 residues. The V gene's germline CDR1 is MNHEY and CDR2 SMNVEV (reference sequence). The CDR3 here is CASSLAGDDQFF. DNA for the CDR3: TGTGCCAGCAGTTTAGCGGGAGATGATCAGTTCTTC.

The chain is built from TRBV18 and TRBJ1-2; D is perhaps TRBD1 (5 bases). Trimming cost V 3 bases and J 8 bases, with 16 bases left between them. In germline, CDR1 is KGHSH, CDR2 LQKENI. The length of the CDR3 is 14 residues. CDR3 DNA sequence: TGTGCCAGCTCACCCCAAACAGGATCTGGGGGCTACACCTTC. Translating it yields CASSPQTGSGGYTF.

The rearrangement uses TRBV13 and TRBJ2-1; 10 bases fit TRBD2. Germline V lookup: CDR1 PRHDT, CDR2 FYEKMQ (reference sequence). CDR3 length: 16 residues. The junction had 15 bases not matched to a gene; V was cut back by 8 bases and J by 8 bases. The CDR3 region is CASSQIGTSAKDEQFF. CDR3 bases: TGTGCCAGCTCCCAAATTGGGACTAGCGCCAAGGATGAGCAGTTCTTC.

The CDR3 nucleotides are TGTGCCAGCTCGGAGGAAAAACTGTTTTTT. This codes for CASSEEKLFF. The chain carries TRBV2 and TRBJ1-4; the D is unclear. The V gene lost 8 bases and the J gene lost 8 bases, with 6 bases spanning the gap. CDR3 length: 10 amino acids. Looked up from germline, CDR1 is SNHLY and CDR2 is FYNNEI.

This clone was found once. V gene TRBV1 combines with J gene TRBJ2-7; the table gives TRBD2 as D, unverified against the DNA. TRBV1 is deemed a pseudogene. The CDR3 is 13 amino acids. CDR3 DNA: TGCACCAGCCCCGGGACTACCGCCTACGAGCAGTACTTC. Amino acids: CTSPGTTAYEQYF.

The genes are TRBV7-9 and TRBJ2-3, with 13 bases lining up with TRBD2. The CDR3 is 16 residues long. Germline CDR1 SEHNR, CDR2 FQNEAQ (reference sequence). The junction had 5 bases not matched to a gene; V was cut back by 4 bases and J by 4 bases. CDR3 nucleotide sequence: TGTGCCAGCAGCTCCGGACTAGCGGGAGTATCAGATACGCAGTATTTT. Encoded protein: CASSSGLAGVSDTQYF.

The chain carries TRBV6-6 and TRBJ1-2, with a possible D match to TRBD1 (5 bases). The CDR3 loop spans 15 amino acids. Looked up from germline, CDR1 is MNHNY and CDR2 is SVGAGI (reference sequence). Deletions cut 0 bases from V and 4 bases from J, with 12 bases between. The CDR3 DNA is TGTGCCAGCAGTTACTCCGCAGGGCCCCTCTATGGCTACACCTTC. As protein: CASSYSAGPLYGYTF.

The J gene is TRBJ2-7, the V gene TRBV4-1, with D unclear. CDR1 and CDR2 (germline): MGHRA, YSYEKL. Trimming pared 0 bases from V and 3 bases from J, leaving 9 bases between. This CDR3 has 14 residues. The CDR3 DNA reads TGCGCCAGCAGCCAAGATGTGGAGAGCTACGAGCAGTACTTC. Its translation is CASSQDVESYEQYF.